A selection of T cell receptor beta chains follows, all from one sample in a study of identical twins. TCRdb re-called the 5' RACE reads through MiXCR, storing one row per CDR3 protein. The table records about 690,000 distinct CDR3 sequences, around 6.1% of them present only once. Sequencing input: naive T cells sorted from blood. The origin of the receptors is a man between 18 and 35 years old in good health. Both conserved end residues are part of each CDR3.

CDR3aa: CASSLVKGPGELFF; v_gene: TRBV5-1; j_gene: TRBJ2-2
CDR3aa: CASSYSGTGSNEQYF; v_gene: TRBV6-5; j_gene: TRBJ2-7
CDR3aa: CASSPGIGANYEQYF; v_gene: TRBV5-6; j_gene: TRBJ2-7
CDR3aa: CSVAGTPTGEKLFF; v_gene: TRBV29-1; j_gene: TRBJ1-4
CDR3aa: CSASAPGGVETQYF; v_gene: TRBV20-1; j_gene: TRBJ2-5
CDR3aa: CSAPGTSGKFSYNEQFF; v_gene: TRBV20-1; j_gene: TRBJ2-1
CDR3aa: CASSVGGAQETQYF; v_gene: TRBV9; j_gene: TRBJ2-5
CDR3aa: CASRRQKTGELFF; v_gene: TRBV6-1; j_gene: TRBJ2-2
CDR3aa: CASSRTLRESGELFF; v_gene: TRBV14; j_gene: TRBJ2-2
CDR3aa: CASSYSSGQGDSNQPQHF; v_gene: TRBV6-2/TRBV6-3; j_gene: TRBJ1-5
CDR3aa: CASSFGSFQPQHF; v_gene: TRBV6-2/TRBV6-3; j_gene: TRBJ1-5
CDR3aa: CASGLPGGPHEQFF; v_gene: TRBV12-5; j_gene: TRBJ2-1
CDR3aa: CASSPNSGSIGNEQFF; v_gene: TRBV5-1; j_gene: TRBJ2-1
CDR3aa: CATSRDRRTPQHF; v_gene: TRBV15; j_gene: TRBJ1-5
CDR3aa: CATYPTALGNTEAFF; v_gene: TRBV6-1; j_gene: TRBJ1-1
CDR3aa: CASSEGVAGTNIQYF; v_gene: TRBV14; j_gene: TRBJ2-4
CDR3aa: CASSLDLFSNYGYTF; v_gene: TRBV11-2; j_gene: TRBJ1-2
CDR3aa: CAISQGSNYNEQFF; v_gene: TRBV10-3; j_gene: TRBJ2-1
CDR3aa: CASSPGLADGYNEQFF; v_gene: TRBV7-9; j_gene: TRBJ2-1
CDR3aa: CATSDHSLYNEQFF; v_gene: TRBV24-1; j_gene: TRBJ2-1
CDR3aa: CASRETASYEQYF; v_gene: TRBV28; j_gene: TRBJ2-7
CDR3aa: CASAAGGPDNEQFF; v_gene: TRBV6-1; j_gene: TRBJ2-1
CDR3aa: CATYTDTQYF; v_gene: TRBV25-1; j_gene: TRBJ2-3
CDR3aa: CATSPSKGTGDYGYTF; v_gene: TRBV24-1; j_gene: TRBJ1-2
CDR3aa: CSARDPQAPTSGISWEQYF; v_gene: TRBV20-1; j_gene: TRBJ2-7
CDR3aa: CASTPYGEEGETQYF; v_gene: TRBV7-3; j_gene: TRBJ2-5
CDR3aa: CASRAGTENEAFF; v_gene: TRBV6-4; j_gene: TRBJ1-1
CDR3aa: CASSQETRMVDTQYF; v_gene: TRBV3-1; j_gene: TRBJ2-3
CDR3aa: CASLLDPAKNTEAFF; v_gene: TRBV6-1; j_gene: TRBJ1-1
CDR3aa: CSLPGGAWKETQYF; v_gene: TRBV20-1; j_gene: TRBJ2-5
CDR3aa: CASSPSPANGGEKLFF; v_gene: TRBV4-2; j_gene: TRBJ1-4
CDR3aa: CAIKTGDSRNSPLHF; v_gene: TRBV10-3; j_gene: TRBJ1-6
CDR3aa: CSVAGQGRNGYTF; v_gene: TRBV29-1; j_gene: TRBJ1-2
CDR3aa: CASTSGRGGIRTDTQYF; v_gene: TRBV7-8; j_gene: TRBJ2-3
CDR3aa: CASSYLGQGGEQYF; v_gene: TRBV6-2/TRBV6-3; j_gene: TRBJ2-7
CDR3aa: CSARVETGRGEKLFF; v_gene: TRBV20-1; j_gene: TRBJ1-4
CDR3aa: CSASSSDFAYEQYF; v_gene: TRBV20-1; j_gene: TRBJ2-7
CDR3aa: CASSFGGTVPYEQYF; v_gene: TRBV7-2; j_gene: TRBJ2-7
CDR3aa: CASSLGWGPYEQYF; v_gene: TRBV7-9; j_gene: TRBJ2-7
CDR3aa: CATGGEQFF; v_gene: TRBV12-3/TRBV12-4; j_gene: TRBJ2-1
CDR3aa: CASSFMTAGDTQYF; v_gene: TRBV7-2; j_gene: TRBJ2-3
CDR3aa: CATSRGRTNMNTEAFF; v_gene: TRBV15; j_gene: TRBJ1-1
CDR3aa: CASRERFGNTEAFF; v_gene: TRBV25-1; j_gene: TRBJ1-1
CDR3aa: CSAWGSQETQYF; v_gene: TRBV20-1; j_gene: TRBJ2-5
CDR3aa: CASSSRTSPEAF; v_gene: TRBV12-3/TRBV12-4; j_gene: TRBJ2-7
CDR3aa: CASSSEIQETQYF; v_gene: TRBV11-2; j_gene: TRBJ2-5
CDR3aa: CASSTLAGASYEQYF; v_gene: TRBV6-2/TRBV6-3; j_gene: TRBJ2-7
CDR3aa: CASSPTRGNTGELFF; v_gene: TRBV2; j_gene: TRBJ2-2
CDR3aa: CATVGGLTGELFF; v_gene: TRBV7-8; j_gene: TRBJ2-2
CDR3aa: CASSHWRADTQYF; v_gene: TRBV4-3; j_gene: TRBJ2-3
CDR3aa: CASTKGQGNEAFF; v_gene: TRBV19; j_gene: TRBJ1-1
CDR3aa: CATRPWAGLGTDTQYF; v_gene: TRBV10-3; j_gene: TRBJ2-3
CDR3aa: CASIPLAGSHEQFF; v_gene: TRBV27; j_gene: TRBJ2-1
CDR3aa: CASTRDRLQPQHF; v_gene: TRBV12-3/TRBV12-4; j_gene: TRBJ1-5
CDR3aa: CASSHGQNQETQYF; v_gene: TRBV5-1; j_gene: TRBJ2-5